The TCR beta chain under discussion was sequenced for a study of blood T cell repertoires in COVID-19. With 0 bases removed from V and 2 bases from J, the gap between germline ends came to 5 bases. Per germline, CDR1 LGHDT and CDR2 YNNKEL (reference sequence). The CDR3 contains 14 residues. Repertoires were generated with immunoSEQ multiplex PCR, while TCRdb's copy carries only in-frame clones and drops some. The table includes 25,000 to 35,000 clones, under 85% detected once. This clonotype was obtained from an elderly woman with acute or convalescent COVID-19. The sequenced sample consisted of peripheral blood. The chain carries TRBV3-1 (or the pseudogene TRBV3-2) and TRBJ2-1, with D hard to call. The CDR3 DNA follows: TGTGCCAGCAGCCAAGACACTCCCTACAATGAGCAGTTCTTC. It specifies CASSQDTPYNEQFF.